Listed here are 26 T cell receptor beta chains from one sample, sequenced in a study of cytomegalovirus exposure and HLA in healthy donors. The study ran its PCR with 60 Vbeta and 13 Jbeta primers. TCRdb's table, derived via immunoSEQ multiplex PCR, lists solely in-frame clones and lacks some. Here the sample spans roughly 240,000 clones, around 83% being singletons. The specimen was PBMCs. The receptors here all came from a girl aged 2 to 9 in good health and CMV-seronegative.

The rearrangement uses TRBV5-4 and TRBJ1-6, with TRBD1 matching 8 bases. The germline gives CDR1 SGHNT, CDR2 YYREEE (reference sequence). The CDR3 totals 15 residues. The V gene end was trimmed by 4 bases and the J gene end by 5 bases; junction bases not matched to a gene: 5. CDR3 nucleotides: TGTGCCAGCAGCCTGGACAGGGTCCATAATTCACCCCTCCACTTT. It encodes CASSLDRVHNSPLHF.

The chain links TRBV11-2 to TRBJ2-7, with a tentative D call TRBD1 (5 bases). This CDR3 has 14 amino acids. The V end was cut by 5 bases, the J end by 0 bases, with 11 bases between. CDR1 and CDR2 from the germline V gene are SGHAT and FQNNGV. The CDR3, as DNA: TGTGCCAGCAGCCCAAAACAGGTCTCCTACGAGCAGTACTTC. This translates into CASSPKQVSYEQYF. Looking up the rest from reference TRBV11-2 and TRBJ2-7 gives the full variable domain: EAGVAQSPRYKIIEKRQSVAFWCNPISGHATLYWYQQILGQGPKLLIQFQNNGVVDDSQLPKDRFSAERLKGVDSTLKIQPAKLEDSAVYLCASSPKQVSYEQYFGPGTRLTVT.

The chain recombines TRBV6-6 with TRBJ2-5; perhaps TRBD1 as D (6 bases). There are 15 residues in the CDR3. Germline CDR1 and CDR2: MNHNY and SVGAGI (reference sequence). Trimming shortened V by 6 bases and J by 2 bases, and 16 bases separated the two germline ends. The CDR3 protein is CASSLFPGTQETQYF. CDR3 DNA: TGTGCCAGCAGCCTATTTCCCGGGACACAAGAGACCCAGTACTTC.

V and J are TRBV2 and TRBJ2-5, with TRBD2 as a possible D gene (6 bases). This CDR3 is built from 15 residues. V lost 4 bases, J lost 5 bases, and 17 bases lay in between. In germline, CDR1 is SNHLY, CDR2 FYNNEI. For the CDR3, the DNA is TGTGCCAGCAGTGGTCGGGAGACGAACTGGGAGACCCAGTACTTC. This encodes CASSGRETNWETQYF.

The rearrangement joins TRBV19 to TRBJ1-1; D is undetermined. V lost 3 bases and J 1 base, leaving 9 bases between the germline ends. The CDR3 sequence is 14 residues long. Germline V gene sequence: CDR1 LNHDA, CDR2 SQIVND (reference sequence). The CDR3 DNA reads TGTGCCAGTAGTATGGAGCGGGGGAACACTGAAGCTTTCTTT. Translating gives CASSMERGNTEAFF.

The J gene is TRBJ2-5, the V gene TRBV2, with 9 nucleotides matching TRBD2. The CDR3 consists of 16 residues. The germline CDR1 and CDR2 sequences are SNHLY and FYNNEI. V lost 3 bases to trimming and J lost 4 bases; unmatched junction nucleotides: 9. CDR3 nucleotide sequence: TGTGCCAGCAGTGAGATGGTGGGCGGGAGGGGAGAGACCCAGTACTTC. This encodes CASSEMVGGRGETQYF. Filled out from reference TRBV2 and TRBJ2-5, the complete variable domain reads EPEVTQTPSHQVTQMGQEVILRCVPISNHLYFYWYRQILGQKVEFLVSFYNNEISEKSEIFDDQFSVERPDGSNFTLKIRSTKLEDSAMYFCASSEMVGGRGETQYFGPGTRLLVL.

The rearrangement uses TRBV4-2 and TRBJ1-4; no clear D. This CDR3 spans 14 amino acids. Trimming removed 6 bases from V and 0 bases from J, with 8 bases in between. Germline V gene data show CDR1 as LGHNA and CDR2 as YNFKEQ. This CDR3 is CASSRGATNEKLFF. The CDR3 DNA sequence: TGTGCCAGCAGTCGGGGTGCAACTAATGAAAAACTGTTTTTT.

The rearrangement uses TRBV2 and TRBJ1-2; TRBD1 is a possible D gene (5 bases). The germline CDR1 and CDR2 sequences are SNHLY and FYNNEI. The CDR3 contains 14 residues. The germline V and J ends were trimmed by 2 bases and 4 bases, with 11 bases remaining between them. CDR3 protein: CASSELGGGYGYTF. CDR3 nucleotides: TGTGCCAGCAGTGAACTTGGGGGGGGCTATGGCTACACCTTC.

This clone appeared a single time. CDR3 coding DNA: TGTGCCAGAAGCCTCAGTAACTATGGCTACACCTTC. Translated: CARSLSNYGYTF. The chain couples TRBV5-3 to TRBJ1-2; D is undetermined. Being an ORF, TRBV5-3 has a function that is uncertain. The V end lost 4 bases, the J end lost 1 base, and 5 bases lay between the germline ends. The CDR3 runs 12 residues.

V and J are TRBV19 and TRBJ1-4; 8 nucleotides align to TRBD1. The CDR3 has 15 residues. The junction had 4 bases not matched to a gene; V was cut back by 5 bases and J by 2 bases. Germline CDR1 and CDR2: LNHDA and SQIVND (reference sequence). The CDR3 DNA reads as TGTGCCAGTAGTTTCCGACAGGGGACTAATGAAAAACTGTTTTTT. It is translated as CASSFRQGTNEKLFF.

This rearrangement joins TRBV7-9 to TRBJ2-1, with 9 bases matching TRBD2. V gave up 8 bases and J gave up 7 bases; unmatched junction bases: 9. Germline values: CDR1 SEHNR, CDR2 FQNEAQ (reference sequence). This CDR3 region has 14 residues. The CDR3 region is CASFSSGERNEQFF. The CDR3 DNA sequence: TGTGCCAGCTTTTCTAGCGGGGAGCGGAATGAGCAGTTCTTC.

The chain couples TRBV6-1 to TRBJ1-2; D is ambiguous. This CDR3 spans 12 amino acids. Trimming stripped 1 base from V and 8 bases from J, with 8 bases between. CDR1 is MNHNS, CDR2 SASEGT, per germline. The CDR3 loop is CASSEDVEGYTF. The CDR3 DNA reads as TGTGCCAGCAGTGAAGACGTAGAGGGCTACACCTTC.

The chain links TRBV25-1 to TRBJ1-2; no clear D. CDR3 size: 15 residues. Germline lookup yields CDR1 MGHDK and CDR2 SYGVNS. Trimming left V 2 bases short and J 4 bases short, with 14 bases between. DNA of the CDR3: TGTGCCAGCAGTGAAGGTCATGGCGGACTCTATGGCTACACCTTC. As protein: CASSEGHGGLYGYTF.

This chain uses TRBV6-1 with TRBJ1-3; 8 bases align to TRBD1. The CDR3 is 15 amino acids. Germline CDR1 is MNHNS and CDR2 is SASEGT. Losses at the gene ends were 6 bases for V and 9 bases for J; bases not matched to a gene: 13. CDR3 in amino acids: CASRVGQGLPSTIYF. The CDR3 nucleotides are TGTGCCAGCAGAGTTGGACAGGGTCTTCCCTCCACCATATATTTT.

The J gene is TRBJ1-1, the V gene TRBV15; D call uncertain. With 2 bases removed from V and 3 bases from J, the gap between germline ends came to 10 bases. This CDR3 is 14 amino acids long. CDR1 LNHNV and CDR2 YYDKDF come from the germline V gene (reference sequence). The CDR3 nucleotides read TGTGCCACCAGCAGACCAAACCGGGACACTGAAGCTTTCTTT. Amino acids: CATSRPNRDTEAFF.

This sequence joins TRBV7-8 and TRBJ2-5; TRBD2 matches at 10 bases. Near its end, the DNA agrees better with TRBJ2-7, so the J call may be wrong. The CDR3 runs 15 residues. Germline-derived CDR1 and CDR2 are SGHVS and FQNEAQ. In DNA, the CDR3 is TGTGCCAGCAGCTTAGGGGCTAGCGGGAGCTACGAGCAGTACTTC. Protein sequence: CASSLGASGSYEQYF.

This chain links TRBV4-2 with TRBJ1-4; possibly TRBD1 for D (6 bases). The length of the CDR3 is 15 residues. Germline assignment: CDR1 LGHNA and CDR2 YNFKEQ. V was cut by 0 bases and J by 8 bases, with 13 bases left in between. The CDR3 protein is CASSQDPHRVEKLFF. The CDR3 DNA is TGTGCCAGCAGCCAAGACCCCCACAGGGTCGAAAAACTGTTTTTT.

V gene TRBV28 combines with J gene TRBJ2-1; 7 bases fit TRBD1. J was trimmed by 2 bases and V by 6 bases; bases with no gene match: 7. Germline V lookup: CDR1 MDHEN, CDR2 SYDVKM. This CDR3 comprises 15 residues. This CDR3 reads CASSLSGTAYNEQFF. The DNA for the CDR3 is TGTGCCAGCAGCCTCTCCGGGACAGCCTACAATGAGCAGTTCTTC.

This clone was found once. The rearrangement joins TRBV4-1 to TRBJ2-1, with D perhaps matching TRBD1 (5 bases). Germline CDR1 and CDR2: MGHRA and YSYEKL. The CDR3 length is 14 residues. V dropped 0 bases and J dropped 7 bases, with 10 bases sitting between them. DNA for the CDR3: TGCGCCAGCAGCCAAGAAGGGCGGACAAATGAGCAGTTCTTC. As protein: CASSQEGRTNEQFF.

CDR3 region: CASSHRDRSSGELFF. The CDR3 DNA follows: TGTGCCAGCAGCCACCGGGACAGGAGCTCCGGGGAGCTGTTTTTT. The rearrangement uses TRBV9 and TRBJ2-2; 8 bases fit TRBD1. Germline V CDR1 and CDR2: SGDLS, YYNGEE. The CDR3 length is 15 residues. With 4 bases clipped from V and 6 bases from J, the junction kept 8 bases outside the gene matches. Combining the CDR3 with reference TRBV9 and TRBJ2-2 gives the whole variable domain DSGVTQTPKHLITATGQRVTLRCSPRSGDLSVYWYQQSLDQGLQFLIQYYNGEERAKGNILERFSAQQFPDLHSELNLSSLELGDSALYFCASSHRDRSSGELFFGEGSRLTVL.

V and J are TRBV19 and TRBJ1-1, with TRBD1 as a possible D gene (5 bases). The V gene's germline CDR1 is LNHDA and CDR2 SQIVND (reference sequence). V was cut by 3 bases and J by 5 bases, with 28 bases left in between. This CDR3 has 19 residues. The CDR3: CASSITLLGTFSWGTEAFF. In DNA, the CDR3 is TGTGCCAGTAGTATTACTTTGCTAGGGACTTTTTCTTGGGGGACTGAAGCTTTCTTT.

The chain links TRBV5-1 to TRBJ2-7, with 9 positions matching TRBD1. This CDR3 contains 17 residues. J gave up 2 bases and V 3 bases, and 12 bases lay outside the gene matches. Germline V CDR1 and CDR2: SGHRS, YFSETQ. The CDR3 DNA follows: TGCGCCAGCAGCTCCCAGGGGACAGGGCCTTTAGCCTACGAGCAGTACTTC. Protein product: CASSSQGTGPLAYEQYF. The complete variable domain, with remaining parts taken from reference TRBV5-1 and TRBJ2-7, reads KAGVTQTPRYLIKTRGQQVTLSCSPISGHRSVSWYQQTPGQGLQFLFEYFSETQRNKGNFPGRFSGRQFSNSRSEMNVSTLELGDSALYLCASSSQGTGPLAYEQYFGPGTRLTVT.

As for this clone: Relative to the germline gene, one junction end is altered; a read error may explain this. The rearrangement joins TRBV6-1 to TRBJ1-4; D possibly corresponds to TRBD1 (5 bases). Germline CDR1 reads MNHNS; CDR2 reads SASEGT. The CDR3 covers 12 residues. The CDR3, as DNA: TGTGCCAGCGGGGCAGGGAATGAAGAACTGTTTTTT. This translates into CASGAGNEELFF.

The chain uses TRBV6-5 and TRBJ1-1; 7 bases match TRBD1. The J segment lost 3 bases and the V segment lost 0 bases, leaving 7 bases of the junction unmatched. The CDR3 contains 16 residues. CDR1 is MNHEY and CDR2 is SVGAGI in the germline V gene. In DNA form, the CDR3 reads TGTGCCAGCAGTTACTCGAAGGCAGGGGGTTACACTGAAGCTTTCTTT. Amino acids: CASSYSKAGGYTEAFF.

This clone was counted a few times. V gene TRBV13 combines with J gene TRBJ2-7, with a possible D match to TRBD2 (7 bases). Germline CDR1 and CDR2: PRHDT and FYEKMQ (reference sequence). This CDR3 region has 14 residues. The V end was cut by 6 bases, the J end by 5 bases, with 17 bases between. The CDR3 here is CASSSRGGKNEQYF. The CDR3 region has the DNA TGTGCCAGCAGTTCCAGGGGAGGGAAAAACGAGCAGTACTTC. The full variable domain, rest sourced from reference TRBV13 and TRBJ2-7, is AAGVIQSPRHLIKEKRETATLKCYPIPRHDTVYWYQQGPGQDPQFLISFYEKMQSDKGSIPDRFSAQQFSDYHSELNMSSLELGDSALYFCASSSRGGKNEQYFGPGTRLTVT.

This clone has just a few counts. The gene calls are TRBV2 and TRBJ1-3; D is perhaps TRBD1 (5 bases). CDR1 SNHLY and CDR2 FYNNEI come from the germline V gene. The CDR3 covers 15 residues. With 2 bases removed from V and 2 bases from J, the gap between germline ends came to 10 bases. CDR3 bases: TGTGCCAGCAGTGAACTCCGGACAACTGGAAACACCATATATTTT. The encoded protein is CASSELRTTGNTIYF. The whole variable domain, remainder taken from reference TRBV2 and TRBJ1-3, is EPEVTQTPSHQVTQMGQEVILRCVPISNHLYFYWYRQILGQKVEFLVSFYNNEISEKSEIFDDQFSVERPDGSNFTLKIRSTKLEDSAMYFCASSELRTTGNTIYFGEGSWLTVV.